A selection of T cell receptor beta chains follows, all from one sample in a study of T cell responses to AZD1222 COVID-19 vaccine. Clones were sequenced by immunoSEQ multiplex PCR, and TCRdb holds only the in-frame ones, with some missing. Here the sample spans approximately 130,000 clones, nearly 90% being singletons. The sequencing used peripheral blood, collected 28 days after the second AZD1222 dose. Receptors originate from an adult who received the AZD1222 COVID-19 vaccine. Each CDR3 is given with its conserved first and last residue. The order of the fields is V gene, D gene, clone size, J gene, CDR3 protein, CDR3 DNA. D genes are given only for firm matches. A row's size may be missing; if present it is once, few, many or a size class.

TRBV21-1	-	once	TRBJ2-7	CASDRDRVTYEQYF	TGTGCCAGCGACCGGGACAGGGTGACCTACGAGCAGTACTTC
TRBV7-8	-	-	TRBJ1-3	CASSSSPDMDTIYF	TGTGCCAGCAGCTCTTCCCCTGACATGGACACCATATATTTT
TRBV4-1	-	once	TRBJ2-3	CASSPGNAGLTDTQYF	TGCGCCAGCAGCCCCGGCAATGCGGGACTCACAGATACGCAGTATTTT
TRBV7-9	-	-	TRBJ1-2	CASSLWRANYGYTF	TGTGCCAGCAGCTTATGGCGGGCTAACTATGGCTACACCTTC
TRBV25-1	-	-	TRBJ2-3	CASSLGGVDTQYF	TGTGCCAGCAGTTTGGGGGGCGTGGATACGCAGTATTTT
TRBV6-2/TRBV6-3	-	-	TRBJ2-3	CASSYLRGAPTDTQYF	TGTGCCAGCAGTTACTTGCGCGGGGCCCCGACAGATACGCAGTATTTT
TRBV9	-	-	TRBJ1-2	CASSVAYGNYGYTF	TGTGCCAGCAGCGTAGCTTACGGTAACTATGGCTACACCTTC
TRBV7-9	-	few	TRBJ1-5	CASSLGGSGQSQPQHF	TGTGCCAGCAGCTTAGGCGGGTCAGGGCAGAGTCAGCCCCAGCATTTT
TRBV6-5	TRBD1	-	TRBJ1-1	CASSPGQGASTEAFF	TGTGCCAGCAGCCCGGGACAGGGGGCGAGCACTGAAGCTTTCTTT
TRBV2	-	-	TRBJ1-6	CASSDGDLRDSPLHF	TGTGCCAGCAGTGACGGAGATCTCCGGGATTCACCCCTCCACTTT
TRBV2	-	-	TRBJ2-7	CAGGRLSYEQYF	TGTGCCGGGGGACGGCTCTCCTACGAGCAGTACTTC
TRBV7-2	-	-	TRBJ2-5	CASSSRDTQYF	TGTGCCAGCAGCTCCCGGGACACCCAGTACTTC
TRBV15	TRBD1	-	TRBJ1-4	CATRAGTEHNEKLFF	TGTGCCACCCGCGCCGGGACAGAGCACAATGAAAAACTGTTTTTT
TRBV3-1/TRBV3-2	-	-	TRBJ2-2	CASSHPGTGELFF	TGTGCCAGCAGCCATCCCGGCACCGGGGAGCTGTTTTTT
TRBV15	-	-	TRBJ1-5	CATSPRLDTGQPQHF	TGTGCCACCAGTCCCCGATTGGATACGGGTCAGCCCCAGCATTTT
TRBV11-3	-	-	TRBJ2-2	CASSFENRITGELFF	TGTGCCAGCAGCTTCGAGAATCGGATCACCGGGGAGCTGTTTTTT
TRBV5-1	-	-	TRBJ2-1	CASSLVPGSYNEQFF	TGCGCCAGCAGCTTGGTTCCGGGTTCCTACAATGAGCAGTTCTTC
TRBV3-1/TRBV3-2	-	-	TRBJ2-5	CASSQVLGETQYF	TGTGCCAGCAGCCAAGTTTTGGGGGAGACCCAGTACTTC
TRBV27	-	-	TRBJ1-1	CASSFAHPNTEAFF	TGTGCCAGCAGTTTCGCACACCCGAACACTGAAGCTTTCTTT
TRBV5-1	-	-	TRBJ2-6	CASSLDRSGANVLTF	TGCGCCAGCAGTCTTGACAGGTCTGGGGCCAACGTCCTGACTTTC
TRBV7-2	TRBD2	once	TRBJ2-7	CASSSGTSGYEQYF	TGTGCCAGCAGCTCAGGGACTAGCGGCTACGAGCAGTACTTC
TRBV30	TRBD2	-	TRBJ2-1	CAWSVPGGALLGEQFF	TGTGCCTGGAGTGTACCCGGGGGGGCCCTCTTAGGGGAGCAGTTCTTC
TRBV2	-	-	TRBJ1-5	CASSERMGSNQPQHF	TGTGCCAGCAGTGAGAGGATGGGAAGCAATCAGCCCCAGCATTTT
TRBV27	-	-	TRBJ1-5	CASTQSPGHNQPQHF	TGTGCCAGCACCCAATCCCCGGGCCACAATCAGCCCCAGCATTTT
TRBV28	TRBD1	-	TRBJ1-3	CASSSGQSGNTIYF	TGTGCCAGCAGTTCGGGACAGTCAGGAAACACCATATATTTT
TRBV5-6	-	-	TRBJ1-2	CASSLERRVHGYTF	TGTGCCAGCAGCTTGGAACGCAGGGTCCATGGCTACACCTTC
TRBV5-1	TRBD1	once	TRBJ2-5	CASSKGTARQETQYF	TGCGCCAGCAGCAAGGGGACAGCTCGTCAAGAGACCCAGTACTTC
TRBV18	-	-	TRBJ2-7	CASSPPDQSYEQYF	TGTGCCAGCTCACCACCCGACCAGTCCTACGAGCAGTACTTC
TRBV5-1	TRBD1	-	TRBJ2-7	CASSLLDRVAEQYF	TGCGCCAGCAGCCTCCTGGACAGGGTGGCCGAGCAGTACTTC
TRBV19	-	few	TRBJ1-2	CASSSWAQRGGYGYTF	TGTGCCAGTAGTTCCTGGGCCCAACGGGGGGGCTATGGCTACACCTTC
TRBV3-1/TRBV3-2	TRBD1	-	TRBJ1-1	CASSRGQGSVNTEAFF	TGTGCCAGCAGCCGGGGACAGGGGTCGGTGAACACTGAAGCTTTCTTT
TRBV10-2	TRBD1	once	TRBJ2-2	CASSRDRNTGELFF	TGCGCCAGCAGCCGGGACAGGAACACCGGGGAGCTGTTTTTT
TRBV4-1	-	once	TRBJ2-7	CASSQDGARGEQYF	TGCGCCAGCAGCCAAGATGGGGCTAGGGGCGAGCAGTACTTC
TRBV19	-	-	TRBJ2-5	CASSILGAGETQYF	TGTGCCAGTAGTATCCTGGGGGCCGGGGAGACCCAGTACTTC
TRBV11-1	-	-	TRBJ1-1	CASSLVGVRNTEAFF	TGTGCCAGCAGCTTAGTAGGGGTAAGGAACACTGAAGCTTTCTTT
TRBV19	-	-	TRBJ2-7	CASSSIDNYEQYF	TGTGCCAGTAGCTCCATCGACAACTACGAGCAGTACTTC
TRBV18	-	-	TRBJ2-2	CASSRPQHTGELFF	TGTGCCAGCTCACGCCCCCAGCACACCGGGGAGCTGTTTTTT
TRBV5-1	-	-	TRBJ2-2	CASSLGQGSGELFF	TGCGCCAGCAGCTTGGGCCAGGGGTCCGGGGAGCTGTTTTTT
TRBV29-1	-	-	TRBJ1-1	CSVESFPTGNTEAFF	TGCAGCGTTGAATCTTTTCCGACAGGAAACACTGAAGCTTTCTTT
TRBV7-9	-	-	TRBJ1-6	CASSLVWAPDNSPLHF	TGTGCCAGCAGCTTAGTGTGGGCACCGGATAATTCACCCCTCCACTTT
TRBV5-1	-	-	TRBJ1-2	CASSLGRRDLDYGYTF	TGCGCCAGCAGCTTGGGCAGGCGGGATTTGGACTATGGCTACACCTTC
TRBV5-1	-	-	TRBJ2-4	CASSLANKGNIQYF	TGCGCCAGCAGCTTGGCCAATAAGGGAAACATTCAGTACTTC
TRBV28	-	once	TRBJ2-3	CASSTGPQGTQYF	TGTGCCAGCAGCACGGGACCGCAGGGTACGCAGTATTTT
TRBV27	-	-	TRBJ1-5	CASSITGYQPQHF	TGTGCCAGCAGTATAACAGGCTATCAGCCCCAGCATTTT
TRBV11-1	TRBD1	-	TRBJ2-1	CASSLDRDNEQFF	TGTGCCAGCAGTTTGGACAGGGACAATGAGCAGTTCTTC
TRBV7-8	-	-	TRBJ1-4	CASSLQQKNEKLFF	TGTGCCAGCAGCTTACAACAGAAGAATGAAAAACTGTTTTTT
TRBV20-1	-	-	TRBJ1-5	CSASKGNHNQPQHF	TGCAGTGCTAGTAAGGGAAATCACAATCAGCCCCAGCATTTT
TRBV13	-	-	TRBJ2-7	CASSFQGSYEQYF	TGTGCCAGCAGCTTCCAGGGGTCCTACGAGCAGTACTTC
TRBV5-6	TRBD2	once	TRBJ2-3	CASSFRLADFDTQYF	TGTGCCAGCAGCTTCCGGCTAGCGGACTTCGATACGCAGTATTTT
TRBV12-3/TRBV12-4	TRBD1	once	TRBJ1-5	CASTDRVYQPQHF	TGTGCCAGCACCGACAGGGTTTATCAGCCCCAGCATTTT
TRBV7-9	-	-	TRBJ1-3	CASSSREGSGNTIYF	TGTGCCAGCAGCTCCCGGGAGGGCTCTGGAAACACCATATATTTT
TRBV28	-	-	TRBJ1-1	CASSLVGRTEAFF	TGTGCCAGCAGTTTAGTAGGGAGGACTGAAGCTTTCTTT